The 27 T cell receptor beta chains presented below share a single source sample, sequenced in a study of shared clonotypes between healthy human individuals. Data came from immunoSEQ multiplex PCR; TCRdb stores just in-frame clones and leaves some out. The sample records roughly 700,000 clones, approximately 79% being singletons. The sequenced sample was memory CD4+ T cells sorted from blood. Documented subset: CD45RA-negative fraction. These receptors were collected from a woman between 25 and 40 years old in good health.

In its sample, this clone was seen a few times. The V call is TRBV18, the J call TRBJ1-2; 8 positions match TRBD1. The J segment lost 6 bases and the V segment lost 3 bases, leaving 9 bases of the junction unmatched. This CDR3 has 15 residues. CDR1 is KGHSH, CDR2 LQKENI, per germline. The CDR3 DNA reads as TGTGCCAGCTCACCCGCCCTGACAGGGGAGGATGGCTACACCTTC. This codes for CASSPALTGEDGYTF.

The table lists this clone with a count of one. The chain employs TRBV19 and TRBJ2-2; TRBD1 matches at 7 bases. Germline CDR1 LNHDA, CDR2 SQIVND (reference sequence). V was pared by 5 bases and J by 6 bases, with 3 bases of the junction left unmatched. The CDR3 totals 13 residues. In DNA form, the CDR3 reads TGTGCCAGTAGTTCGACAGGGTCCGGGGAGCTGTTTTTT. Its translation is CASSSTGSGELFF.

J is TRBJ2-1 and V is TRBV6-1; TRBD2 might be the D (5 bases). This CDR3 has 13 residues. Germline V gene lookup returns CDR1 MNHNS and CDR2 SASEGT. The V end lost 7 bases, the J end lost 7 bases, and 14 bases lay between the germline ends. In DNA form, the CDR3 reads TGTGCCAGCAACCAACTAACTAGTAATGAGCAGTTCTTC. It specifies CASNQLTSNEQFF.

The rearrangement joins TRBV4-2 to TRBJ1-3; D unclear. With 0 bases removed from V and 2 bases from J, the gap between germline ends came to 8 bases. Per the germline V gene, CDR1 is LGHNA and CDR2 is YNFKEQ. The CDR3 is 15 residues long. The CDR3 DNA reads TGTGCCAGCAGCCAAGAAGCGAATCCTGGAAACACCATATATTTT. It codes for CASSQEANPGNTIYF.

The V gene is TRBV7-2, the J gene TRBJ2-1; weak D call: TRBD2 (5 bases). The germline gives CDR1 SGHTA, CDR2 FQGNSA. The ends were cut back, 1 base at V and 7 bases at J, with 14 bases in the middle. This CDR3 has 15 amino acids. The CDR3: CASSLVALVGNEQFF. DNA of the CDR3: TGTGCCAGCAGCTTAGTAGCACTAGTTGGGAATGAGCAGTTCTTC.

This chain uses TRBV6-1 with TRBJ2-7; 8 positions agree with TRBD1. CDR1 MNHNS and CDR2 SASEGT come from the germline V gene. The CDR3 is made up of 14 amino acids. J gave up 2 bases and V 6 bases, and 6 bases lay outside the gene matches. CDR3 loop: CASRQGGRTYEQYF. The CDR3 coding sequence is TGTGCCAGCAGACAGGGGGGCCGAACCTACGAGCAGTACTTC.

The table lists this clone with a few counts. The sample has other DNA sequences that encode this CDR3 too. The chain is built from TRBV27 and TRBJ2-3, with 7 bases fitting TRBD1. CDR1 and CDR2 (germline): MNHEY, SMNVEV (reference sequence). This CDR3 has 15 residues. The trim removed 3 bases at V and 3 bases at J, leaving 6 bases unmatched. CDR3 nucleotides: TGTGCCAGCAGTTTCCAGGGGGAGAGGACAGATACGCAGTATTTT. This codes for CASSFQGERTDTQYF.

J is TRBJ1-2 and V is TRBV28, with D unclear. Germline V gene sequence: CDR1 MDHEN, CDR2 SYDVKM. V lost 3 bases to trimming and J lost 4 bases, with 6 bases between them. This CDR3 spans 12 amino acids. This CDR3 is CASSFLGYGYTF. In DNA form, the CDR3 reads TGTGCCAGCAGTTTCTTGGGCTATGGCTACACCTTC.

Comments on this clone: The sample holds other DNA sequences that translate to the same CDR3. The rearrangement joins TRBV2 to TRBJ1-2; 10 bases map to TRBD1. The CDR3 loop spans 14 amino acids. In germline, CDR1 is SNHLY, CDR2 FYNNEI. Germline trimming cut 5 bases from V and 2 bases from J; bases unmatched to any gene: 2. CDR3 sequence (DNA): TGTGCCAGCAGTCCGACAGGGGGCAACTATGGCTACACCTTC. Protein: CASSPTGGNYGYTF.

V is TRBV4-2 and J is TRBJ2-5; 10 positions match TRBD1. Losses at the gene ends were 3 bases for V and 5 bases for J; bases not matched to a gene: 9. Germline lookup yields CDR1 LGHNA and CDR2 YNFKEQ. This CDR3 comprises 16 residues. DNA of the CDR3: TGTGCCAGCAGCCAGCAACCGGGACAGGGGATGGAGACCCAGTACTTC. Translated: CASSQQPGQGMETQYF.

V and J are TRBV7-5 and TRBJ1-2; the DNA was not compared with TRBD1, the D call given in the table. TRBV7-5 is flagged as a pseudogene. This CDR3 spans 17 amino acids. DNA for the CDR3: TGTGTCAGAAGCCAACTCCGCCGGGACAGGAAGGTTATTGGCTACACCTTC. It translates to CVRSQLRRDRKVIGYTF.

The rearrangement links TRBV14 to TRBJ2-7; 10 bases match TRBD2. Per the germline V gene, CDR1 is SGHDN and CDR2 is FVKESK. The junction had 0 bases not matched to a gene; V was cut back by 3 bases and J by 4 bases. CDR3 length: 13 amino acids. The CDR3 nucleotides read TGTGCCAGCAGCCATAGCGGGAGGTACGAGCAGTACTTC. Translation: CASSHSGRYEQYF.

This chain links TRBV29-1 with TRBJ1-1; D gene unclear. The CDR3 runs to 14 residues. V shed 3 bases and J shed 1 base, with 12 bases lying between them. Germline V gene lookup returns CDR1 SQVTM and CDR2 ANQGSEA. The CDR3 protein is CSVDFGRRNTEAFF. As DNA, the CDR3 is TGCAGCGTTGATTTTGGCAGGAGGAACACTGAAGCTTTCTTT.

The CDR3: CASTGPGHYGYTF. CDR3 nucleotide sequence: TGTGCCAGCACCGGCCCAGGCCACTATGGCTACACCTTC. The rearrangement joins TRBV2 to TRBJ1-2; D gene ambiguous. The CDR3 is 13 amino acids. V lost 7 bases to trimming and J lost 3 bases, with 12 bases between them. Germline CDR1 and CDR2: SNHLY and FYNNEI.

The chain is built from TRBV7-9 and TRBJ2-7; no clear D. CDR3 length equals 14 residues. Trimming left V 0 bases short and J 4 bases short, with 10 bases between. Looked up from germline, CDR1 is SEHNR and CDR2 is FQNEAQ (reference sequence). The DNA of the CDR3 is TGTGCCAGCAGCTTAGCGGCTGGAAAATACGAGCAGTACTTC. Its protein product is CASSLAAGKYEQYF.

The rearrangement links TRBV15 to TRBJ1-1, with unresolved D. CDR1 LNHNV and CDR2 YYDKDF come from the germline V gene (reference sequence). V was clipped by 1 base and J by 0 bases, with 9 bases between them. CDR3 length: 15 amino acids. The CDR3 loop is CATSRGAAVNTEAFF. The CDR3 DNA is TGTGCCACCAGCAGAGGGGCAGCCGTGAACACTGAAGCTTTCTTT.

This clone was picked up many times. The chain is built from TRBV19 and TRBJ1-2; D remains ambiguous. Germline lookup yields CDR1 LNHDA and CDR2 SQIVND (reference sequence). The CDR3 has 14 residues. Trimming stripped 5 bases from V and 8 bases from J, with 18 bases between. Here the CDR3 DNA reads TGTGCCAGTAGTCTCATGGCAGACGGGAAGGGCTACACCTTC. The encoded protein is CASSLMADGKGYTF.

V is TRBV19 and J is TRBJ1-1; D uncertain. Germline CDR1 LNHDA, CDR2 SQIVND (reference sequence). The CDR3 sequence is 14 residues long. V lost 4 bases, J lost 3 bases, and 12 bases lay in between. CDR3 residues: CASSKGNKDTEAFF. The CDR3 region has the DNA TGTGCCAGTAGTAAAGGGAATAAGGACACTGAAGCTTTCTTT.

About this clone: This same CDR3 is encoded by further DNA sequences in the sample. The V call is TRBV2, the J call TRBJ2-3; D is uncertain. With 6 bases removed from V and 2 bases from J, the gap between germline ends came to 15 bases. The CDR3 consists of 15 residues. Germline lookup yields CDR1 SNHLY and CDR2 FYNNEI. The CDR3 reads CASRGLASLTDTQYF. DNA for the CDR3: TGTGCCAGCAGAGGATTAGCCTCTCTCACAGATACGCAGTATTTT.

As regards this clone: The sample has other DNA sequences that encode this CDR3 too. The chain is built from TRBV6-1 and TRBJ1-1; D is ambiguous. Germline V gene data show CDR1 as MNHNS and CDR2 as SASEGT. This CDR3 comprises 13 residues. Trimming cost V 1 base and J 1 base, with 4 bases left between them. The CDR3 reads CASSEGGNTEAFF. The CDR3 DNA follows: TGTGCCAGCAGTGAAGGGGGGAACACTGAAGCTTTCTTT.

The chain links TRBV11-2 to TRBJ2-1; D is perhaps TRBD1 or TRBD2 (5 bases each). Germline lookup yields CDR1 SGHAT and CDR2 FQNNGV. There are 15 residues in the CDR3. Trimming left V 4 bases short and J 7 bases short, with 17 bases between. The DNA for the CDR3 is TGTGCCAGCAGCTCGCTGGGGGTGACAGTTAATGAGCAGTTCTTC. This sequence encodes CASSSLGVTVNEQFF.

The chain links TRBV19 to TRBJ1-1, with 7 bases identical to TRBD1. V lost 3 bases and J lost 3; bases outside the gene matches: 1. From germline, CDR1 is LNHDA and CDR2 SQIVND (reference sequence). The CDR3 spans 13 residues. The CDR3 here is CASSMTGYTEAFF. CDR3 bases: TGTGCCAGTAGTATGACAGGGTACACTGAAGCTTTCTTT. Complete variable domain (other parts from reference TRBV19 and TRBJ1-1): DGGITQSPKYLFRKEGQNVTLSCEQNLNHDAMYWYRQDPGQGLRLIYYSQIVNDFQKGDIAEGYSVSREKKESFPLTVTSAQKNPTAFYLCASSMTGYTEAFFGQGTRLTVV.

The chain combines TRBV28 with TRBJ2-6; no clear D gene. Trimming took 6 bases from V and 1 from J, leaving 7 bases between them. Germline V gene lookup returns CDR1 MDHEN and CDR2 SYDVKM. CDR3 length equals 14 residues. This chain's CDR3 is CASSAQSGANVLTF. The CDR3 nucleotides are TGTGCCAGCAGCGCTCAATCTGGGGCCAACGTCCTGACTTTC.

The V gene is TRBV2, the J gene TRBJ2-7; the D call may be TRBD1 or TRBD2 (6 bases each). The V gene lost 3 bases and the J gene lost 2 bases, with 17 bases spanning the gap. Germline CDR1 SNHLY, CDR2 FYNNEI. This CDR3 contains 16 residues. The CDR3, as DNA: TGTGCCAGCAGTGATTTGGGGGGCGTACCTCCCTACGAGCAGTACTTC. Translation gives CASSDLGGVPPYEQYF.

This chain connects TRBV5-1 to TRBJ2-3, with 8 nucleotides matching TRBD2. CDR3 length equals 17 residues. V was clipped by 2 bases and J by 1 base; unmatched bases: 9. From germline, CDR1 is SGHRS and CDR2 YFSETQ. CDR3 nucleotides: TGCGCCAGCAGCTTTGCAGGCAGAGCGGGGGGCACAGATACGCAGTATTTT. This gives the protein CASSFAGRAGGTDTQYF.

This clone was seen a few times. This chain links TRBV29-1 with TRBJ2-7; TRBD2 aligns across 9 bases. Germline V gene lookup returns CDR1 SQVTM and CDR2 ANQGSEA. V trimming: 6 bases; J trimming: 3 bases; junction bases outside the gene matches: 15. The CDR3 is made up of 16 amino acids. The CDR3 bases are TGCAGCGTCCTCAAGTTGGCTAGCGGGAACTACTACGAGCAGTACTTC. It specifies CSVLKLASGNYYEQYF.

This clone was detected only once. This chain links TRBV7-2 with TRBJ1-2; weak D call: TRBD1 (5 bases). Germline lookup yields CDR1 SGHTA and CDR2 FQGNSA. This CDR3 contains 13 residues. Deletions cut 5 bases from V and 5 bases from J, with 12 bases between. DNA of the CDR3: TGTGCCAGCAGCCAAGGGGCGTGGTATGGCTACACCTTC. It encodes CASSQGAWYGYTF. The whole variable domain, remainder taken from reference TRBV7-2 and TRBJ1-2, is GAGVSQSPSNKVTEKGKDVELRCDPISGHTALYWYRQSLGQGLEFLIYFQGNSAPDKSGLPSDRFSAERTGGSVSTLTIQRTQQEDSAVYLCASSQGAWYGYTFGSGTRLTVV.